This note documents a single T cell receptor beta chain sequence. Its antigen is not identified. The data belong to a study of cytomegalovirus exposure and HLA in healthy donors. Overall study context: There were some 400 genotyped donors. Of these, roughly 80% fell in the genetic ancestry cluster associated with self-reported Caucasian donors. Study-wide points: For most TCR beta V segments, an earlier analysis put the productive rate at about 87% or about 30% of the time. Cytomegalovirus association was assigned to about 150 TCR beta chains. In a later analysis, donors in an Asian-associated ancestry cluster reportedly had fewer N-insertions in productive TCRs than the cohort mean.

V was pared by 3 bases and J by 0 bases, with 12 bases between. The germline V gene encodes CDR1 SGDLS and CDR2 YYNGEE. CDR3 length equals 15 residues. Primers: 60 Vbeta forward and 13 Jbeta reverse. The method was immunoSEQ multiplex PCR; TCRdb's version includes in-frame clones alone and lacks a portion of them. Among fewer than 200,000 clones listed, 82% were seen once. The receptor was derived from a male donor in good health and CMV-seronegative. The specimen sequenced was PBMCs. The genes are TRBV9 and TRBJ1-1; tentative D call: TRBD1 (5 bases). The CDR3 here is CASSAQQAMNTEAFF. In DNA form, the CDR3 reads TGTGCCAGCAGCGCCCAACAGGCGATGAACACTGAAGCTTTCTTT.